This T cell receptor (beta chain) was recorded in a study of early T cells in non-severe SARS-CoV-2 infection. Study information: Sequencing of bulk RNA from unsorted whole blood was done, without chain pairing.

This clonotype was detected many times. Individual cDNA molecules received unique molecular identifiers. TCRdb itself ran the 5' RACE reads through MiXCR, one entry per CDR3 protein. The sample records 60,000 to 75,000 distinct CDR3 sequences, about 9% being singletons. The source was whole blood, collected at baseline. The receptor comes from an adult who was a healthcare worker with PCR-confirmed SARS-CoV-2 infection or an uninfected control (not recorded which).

The CDR3 DNA is TGTGCCAGCAGCCCGCTTTTTGGAGGCATTCGACAGGGGCGGACGGACACTGAAGCTTTCTTT. Translation: CASSPLFGGIRQGRTDTEAFF. The gene calls are TRBV7-2 and TRBJ1-1; TRBD1 aligns across 8 bases. CDR1 SGHTA and CDR2 FQGNSA come from the germline V gene. The CDR3 loop spans 21 amino acids. The V and J ends lost 5 bases and 3 bases, in that order; junction bases with no gene match: 26.